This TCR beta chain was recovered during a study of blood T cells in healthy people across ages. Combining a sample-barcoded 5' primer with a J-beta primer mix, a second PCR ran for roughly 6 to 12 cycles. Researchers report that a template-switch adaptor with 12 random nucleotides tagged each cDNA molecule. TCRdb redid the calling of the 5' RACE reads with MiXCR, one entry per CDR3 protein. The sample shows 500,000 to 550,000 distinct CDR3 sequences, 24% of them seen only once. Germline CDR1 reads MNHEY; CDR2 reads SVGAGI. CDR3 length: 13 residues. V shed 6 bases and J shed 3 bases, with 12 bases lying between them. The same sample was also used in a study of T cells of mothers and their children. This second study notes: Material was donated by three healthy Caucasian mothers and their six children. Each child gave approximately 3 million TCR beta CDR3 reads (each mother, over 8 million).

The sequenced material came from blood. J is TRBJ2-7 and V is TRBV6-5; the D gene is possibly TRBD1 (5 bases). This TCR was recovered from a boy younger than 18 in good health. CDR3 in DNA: TGTGCCAGCAGGGCAGGGAAGGACTACGAGCAGTACTTC. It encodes CASRAGKDYEQYF.